This T cell receptor (beta chain) was documented in a study of cytomegalovirus exposure and HLA in healthy donors (dated by TCRdb to 2017 to 2019). Turning to the overall study: An earlier analysis of about 560 of the donors reported 276 Gb of sequence data and 117 million unique TCR beta sequences obtained from approximately 180 million T cells. A later genetic analysis used genome-wide SNP genotypes for about 60% of the roughly 700 donors, treating that subset as a discovery cohort. Typing coverage varied by locus: roughly 620-630 donors for A, B, C, DRB1 and DQB1; 522 for DQA1; over 600 for DPA1; some 470 for DPB1. Of the roughly 400 genotyped donors, 75% to 85% were placed in the genetic ancestry cluster associated with self-reported Caucasian donors. HLA typing included class I and class II loci at four-digit resolution. The study aimed to test whether signatures of past pathogen exposure could be identified by cataloging public T cell receptors. To decide whether each TCR beta V gene segment behaved as functional or pseudogenic, an earlier analysis of some 540 of the donors relied on high-throughput TCR beta sequencing. Donor age, sex, ethnicity and CMV serostatus were compiled together with the repertoire data. On average, over 200,000 unique TCR beta nucleotide sequences were sequenced per donor among a few hundred genotyped donors of the cohort, with 15% to 20% of those sequences being non-productive. The T cell repertoires of 666 subjects were profiled by immunosequencing and related to cytomegalovirus serostatus. A later analysis re-examined previously published TCR beta repertoires from around 670 donors and added high-resolution HLA genotyping to investigate patterns of TCR occurrence. Roughly 300 gigabases of sequencing data and around 80 million unique TCR sequences made up an early release that covered approximately 650 HLA-typed donors. All discovery cohort repertoires had been generated using a single sequencing platform. Roughly five DR-DQ haplotypes were handled as single units for association and clustering because linkage in the cohort was strong. The study combined high-throughput TCR immunosequencing, statistical association of individual TCRs with disease status, and machine learning to predict cytomegalovirus infection status. Along with the roughly 700-subject first cohort, a separate validation cohort of over a hundred different subjects was used. Rather than drawing on any new phenotypic data, the later analysis identified candidate immune exposures from TCR beta sequences and the way those sequences occurred across donors. Results and caveats for the whole study, not just this receptor: In the study, around 150 TCR beta chains were listed as associated with cytomegalovirus. A further reported finding was that TCR beta sequences accurately predicted the HLA-A and HLA-B alleles for most subjects in the first cohort. A cluster of highly shared sequence variants was judged likely to represent a technical artifact of the sequencing pipeline. Correlated functional status among segregating V segments might be attributable to linkage disequilibrium, but an unknown experimental factor could not be ruled out. In a later analysis, around 17,000 TCR beta sequences were associated with specific HLA alleles at a false discovery rate of 0.05. The authors suggested that the approach could potentially be extended to other disease states and immunological phenotypes. In a later analysis, TCR association rates were found to vary across HLA loci, with the most associated TCRs seen for DRB1 alleles and the fewest for HLA-C alleles. According to a later genetic analysis, donors in an Asian-associated ancestry cluster had fewer N-insertions in productive TCRs than the approximately 710-donor mean. V-gene and J-gene trimming of TCR beta chains was associated with a missense DCLRE1C variant in a later genetic analysis, and the association was replicated in an independent cohort. Some IMGT-functional V segments, including TRBV6-2 and TRBV6-3, could not be told apart with the 87-base-pair reads, so those segments were excluded. When HLA alleles, especially DR and DQ, strongly co-occurred, attributing TCR associations to individual alleles was difficult. In vitro tests confirmed that a few of the cytomegalovirus-associated TCR beta chains recognize cytomegalovirus antigens. In an earlier analysis of 587 of the donors, most TCR beta V segments appeared in productive rearrangements about 87% or about 30% of the time, broadly matching IMGT annotations. While some public TCRs were present in many individuals, most TCR sequences turned up only very rarely across donors. Most CMV-associated TCR beta chains appeared to be HLA-restricted in a later analysis, and the HLA associations seemed to be driven largely by CMV exposure. Sequencing depth was assumed to be roughly uniform across donors in the presence/absence analyses, though that assumption may not hold. Only TCR beta chains were sequenced in this cohort, and the absence of alpha or paired-chain data limited detectable features. The only immune exposure information available for the cohort was CMV serostatus. A later analysis reported that several top co-occurrence clusters appeared linked to parvovirus B19, influenza, CMV and Epstein-Barr virus. Fewer than 20 rarely observed V segments, including chromosome 9 orphons, were excluded from the earlier analysis of approximately 500 of the donors because counts were too low. Because HLA typing was missing for some donors at each locus, association tests included only the typed subset. In a later analysis, HLA-associated TCR beta chains were found to be more clonally expanded and to have lower generation probabilities than equally common non-associated chains. The classifier was reported to diagnose cytomegalovirus status with high specificity and sensitivity in both the original cohort and the validation cohort.

The library came from the immunoSEQ multiplex PCR assay. The multiplex PCR relied on a mix of 60 forward primers for TCR Vbeta segments and 13 reverse primers for TCR Jbeta segments. A multiplex PCR assay on genomic DNA amplified the CDR3 region of rearranged TCR beta genes. On the Illumina HiSeq System, the amplified TCR beta libraries were sequenced as 87-base-pair reads. For the original study's pipeline: A later analysis tallied about 77 million unique TCR beta chains across the 550 to 850 repertoires, and around 10 million of those chains were shared by two or more donors. A nearest-neighbor algorithm error-corrected the raw reads and collapsed the reads into unique sequences, merging closely related sequences to remove PCR and sequencing errors. To assign V, D and J gene segments, CDR3 sequences were aligned to IMGT reference sequences. For a sequence to be retained, at least a six-nucleotide match to both a V gene segment and a J gene segment was required. A rearrangement counted as productive if the CDR3 had no stop codons and remained in frame with V and J, and every other rearrangement counted as non-productive. Following IMGT convention, CDR3 was defined as the stretch from the second conserved V-encoded cysteine to the conserved J-encoded phenylalanine. The earlier analysis of roughly 590 of the donors excluded any sequence lacking an unambiguous match to a single V gene segment. An earlier analysis of over 450 of the donors classified V segments as functional when productive rearrangements were above 56.7% and as segregating when the standard deviation between donors was above 5%. A statistical classification framework was built to diagnose cytomegalovirus status from the catalog of TCR beta chain sequences. In a later analysis, TCR nucleotide sequences were compared against IMGT/GENE-DB human TR gene sequences so that V and J genes could be assigned. The TCRdist pipeline was used in a later analysis to assign CDR3 sequences and most-parsimonious VDJ recombination scenarios. In a later analysis, each TCR beta chain was defined by its CDR3 amino acid sequence together with its V-gene family, and reads without a unique V-gene family were excluded. To address suspected cross-contamination and a sequencing artifact, a later analysis removed over 500 highly shared, low-generation-probability nucleotide sequences. In a later analysis, a clonal expansion index was calculated for each public chain from normalized within-repertoire ranks of inferred template counts. In a later analysis, generation probabilities were computed using a VDJ recombination model fitted to out-of-frame rearrangements, and the results were checked against IGoR. In a later analysis, TCR-TCR, TCR-HLA and TCR-CMV co-occurrence was scored with hypergeometric tests, and a repertoire-size bias correction was applied to TCR pairs. To estimate false discovery rates, a later analysis permuted the HLA or CMV assignments 20 times. In a later analysis, co-occurring TCRs were grouped using DBSCAN, and TCRdist sequence similarity was added for clustering within HLA-allele-positive subsets. For co-occurrence clustering, repertoires with fewer than 30,000 or more than 120,000 public chains were excluded, along with several repertoires with anomalous nucleotide sharing. This is the immuneACCESS table as TCRdb keeps it, with only in-frame sequences that have V and J called. A part of the clones is gone; compared with another copy, unresolved V genes explain less than half, and the rest is unexplained. V and J calls and clone size come straight from that table; D and trimming were deduced from the DNA. A total of more than 150,000 clones appear in this sample, about 80% of them only once. The ten top clones hold 0.65% of the sample.

With respect to this clone: Its antigen remains undetermined. The record has no base qualities; no much larger clone is one base away.

The cohort was made up of 650 to 700 healthy bone marrow donors. All cohort members were sampled while nominally healthy, although unrecorded immune exposures were likely present. The donor was CMV seronegative and was included in the group of several hundred seronegative cohort members. A peripheral blood sample was collected from each donor, and TCR beta sequencing was performed on peripheral blood mononuclear cells. Genomic DNA extraction from the blood cell samples was performed with the Qiagen DNeasy Blood Extraction Kit. Spanning cysteine to phenylalanine, the CDR3 consists of 12 amino acids. Only the CDR3 portion is preserved as DNA: 36 bases, with reading frame beginning at the first base. V lost 3 bases and J lost 5 bases; the stretch between them is 7 bases long. Reading the germline V gene gives CDR1 MNHEY and CDR2 SVGAGI.

The clonotype originates from a boy aged 10-17 years in good health and CMV-seronegative. The rearranged segments are TRBV6-5 and TRBJ1-2, with no confidently assigned D gene. Sequencing was done on a sample of PBMCs. The CDR3 protein sequence reads: CASSYTGYGYTF. The DNA sequence is TGTGCCAGCAGTTATACGGGGTATGGCTACACCTTC.